The text below deals with one T cell receptor (beta chain). The sample comes from a study of blood T cell repertoires in COVID-19. Study summary: The United States, Italy and Spain provided the acute and convalescent COVID-19 samples. Sample material is recorded as cDNA or gDNA derived from T cells, B-cell-depleted T cells, or PBMCs.

In the authors' workflow: For nucleated cells, counts were estimated from reference gene primer amplification. Measured with immunoSEQ multiplex PCR; TCRdb has only the in-frame clones, and not every one. V and J calls and clone size come straight from that table; D and trimming were deduced from the DNA. This table holds 200,000 to 300,000 clones, more than 70% found once. V was pared by 7 bases and J by 4 bases, with 8 bases between. Per the germline V gene, CDR1 is MDHEN and CDR2 is SYDVKM. The CDR3 runs 12 residues. V is TRBV28 and J is TRBJ1-5; D ambiguous. The sequenced material came from peripheral blood. The sequence came from a woman aged 50 to 60 with acute or convalescent COVID-19. CDR3 sequence reads: CASTSVNQPQHF. CDR3 DNA: TGTGCCAGCACGTCGGTTAATCAGCCCCAGCATTTT.